This T cell receptor beta chain was observed in a study of shared clonotypes between healthy human individuals. As regards this clone: The antigen remains unidentified.

Measured with immunoSEQ multiplex PCR; TCRdb has only the in-frame clones, and not every one. The repertoire includes some 2.1 million clones, about 94% of them detected once, and around 1.7% sits in the top ten. V shed 5 bases and J shed 1 base, with 17 bases lying between them. Germline lookup yields CDR1 LNHDA and CDR2 SQIVND (reference sequence). The CDR3 has 16 residues. CD45RO-negative cells were positively selected for CCR7, leaving out terminally differentiated effector memory CD45RA+ cells. Each donor was a Caucasian adult residing in Nashville, Tennessee. Study-level findings and limits: The study found roughly 5% of naive CD4 clonotypes shared across several donors.

The sequenced material came from naive CD8+ T cells from PBMCs. This sequence was found in a man between 18 and 35 years old in good health. Some clones in this sample may be carry-over from other donors' samples. The V gene is TRBV19, the J gene TRBJ1-1; D unclear. CDR3 DNA sequence: TGTGCCAGTAGTCCGAGACCCCATCAGACGAACACTGAAGCTTTCTTT. Protein sequence: CASSPRPHQTNTEAFF. Supplemented by reference TRBV19 and TRBJ1-1, the full variable domain reads DGGITQSPKYLFRKEGQNVTLSCEQNLNHDAMYWYRQDPGQGLRLIYYSQIVNDFQKGDIAEGYSVSREKKESFPLTVTSAQKNPTAFYLCASSPRPHQTNTEAFFGQGTRLTVV.